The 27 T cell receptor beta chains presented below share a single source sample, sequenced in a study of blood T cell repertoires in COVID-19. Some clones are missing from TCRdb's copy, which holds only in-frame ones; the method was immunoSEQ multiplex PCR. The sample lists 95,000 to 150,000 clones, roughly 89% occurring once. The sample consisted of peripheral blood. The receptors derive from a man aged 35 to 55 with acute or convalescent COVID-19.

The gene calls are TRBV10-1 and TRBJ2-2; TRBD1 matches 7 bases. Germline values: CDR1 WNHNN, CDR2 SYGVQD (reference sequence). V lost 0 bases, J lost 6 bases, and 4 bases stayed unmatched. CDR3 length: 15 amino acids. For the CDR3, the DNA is TGCGCCAGCAGTGAGTCTGGCAGGGGGTCCGGGGAGCTGTTTTTT. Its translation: CASSESGRGSGELFF.

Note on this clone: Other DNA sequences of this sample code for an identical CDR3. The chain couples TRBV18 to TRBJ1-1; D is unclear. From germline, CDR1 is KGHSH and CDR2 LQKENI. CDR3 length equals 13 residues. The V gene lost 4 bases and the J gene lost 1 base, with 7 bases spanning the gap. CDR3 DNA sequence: TGTGCCAGCTCACTCACAGAGAACACTGAAGCTTTCTTT. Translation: CASSLTENTEAFF. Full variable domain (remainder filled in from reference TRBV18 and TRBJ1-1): NAGVMQNPRHLVRRRGQEARLRCSPMKGHSHVYWYRQLPEEGLKFMVYLQKENIIDESGMPKERFSAEFPKEGPSILRIQQVVRGDSAAYFCASSLTENTEAFFGQGTRLTVV.

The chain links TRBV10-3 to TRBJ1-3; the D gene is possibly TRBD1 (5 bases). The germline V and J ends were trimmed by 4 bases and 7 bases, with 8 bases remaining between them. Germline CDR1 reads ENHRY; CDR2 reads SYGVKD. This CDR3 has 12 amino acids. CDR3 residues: CAISGGSNTIYF. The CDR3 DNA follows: TGTGCCATCAGTGGGGGCTCGAACACCATATATTTT.

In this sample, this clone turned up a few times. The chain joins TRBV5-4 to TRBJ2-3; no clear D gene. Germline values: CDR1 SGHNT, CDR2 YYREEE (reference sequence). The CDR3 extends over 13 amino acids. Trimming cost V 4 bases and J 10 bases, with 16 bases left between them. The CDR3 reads CASSAVDRGAQYF. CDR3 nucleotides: TGTGCCAGCAGCGCAGTTGATCGTGGAGCGCAGTATTTT.

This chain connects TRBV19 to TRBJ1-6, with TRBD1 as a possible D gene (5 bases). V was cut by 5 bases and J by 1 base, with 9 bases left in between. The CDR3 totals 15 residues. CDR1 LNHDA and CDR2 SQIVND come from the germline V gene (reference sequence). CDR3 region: CASSPRQSYNSPLHF. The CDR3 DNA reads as TGTGCCAGTAGTCCGCGACAGTCCTATAATTCACCCCTCCACTTT.

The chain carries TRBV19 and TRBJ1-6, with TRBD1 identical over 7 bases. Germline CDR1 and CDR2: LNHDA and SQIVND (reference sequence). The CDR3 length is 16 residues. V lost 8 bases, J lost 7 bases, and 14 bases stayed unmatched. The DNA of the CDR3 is TGTGCCAGTCGAGGATTAGCGGGACAGACGAATTCACCCCTCCACTTT. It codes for CASRGLAGQTNSPLHF.

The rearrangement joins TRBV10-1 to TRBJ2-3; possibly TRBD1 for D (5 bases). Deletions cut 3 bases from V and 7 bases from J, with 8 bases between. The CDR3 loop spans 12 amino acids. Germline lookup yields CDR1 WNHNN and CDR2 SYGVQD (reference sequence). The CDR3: CASSDQGYTQYF. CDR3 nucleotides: TGCGCCAGCAGTGACCAGGGATATACGCAGTATTTT.

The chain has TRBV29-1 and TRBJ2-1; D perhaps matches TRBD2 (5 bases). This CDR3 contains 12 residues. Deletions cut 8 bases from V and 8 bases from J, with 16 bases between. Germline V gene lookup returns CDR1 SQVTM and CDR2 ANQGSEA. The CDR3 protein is CSCLGAGDEQFF. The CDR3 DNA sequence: TGCAGCTGTTTAGGCGCGGGCGATGAGCAGTTCTTC.

This chain's CDR3 is CAWSATTGSNQPQHF. The DNA for the CDR3 is TGTGCCTGGAGTGCCACGACAGGGTCCAATCAGCCCCAGCATTTT. This chain joins TRBV30 and TRBJ1-5; 7 nucleotides line up with TRBD1. Germline V lookup: CDR1 GTSNPN, CDR2 SVGIG (reference sequence). J lost 3 bases, V lost 1 base, and 6 bases had no gene match. CDR3 size: 15 residues.

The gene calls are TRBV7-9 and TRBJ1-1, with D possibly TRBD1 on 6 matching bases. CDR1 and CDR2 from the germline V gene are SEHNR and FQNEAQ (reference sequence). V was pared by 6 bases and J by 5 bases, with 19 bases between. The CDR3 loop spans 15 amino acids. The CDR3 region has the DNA TGTGCCAGCAGTTTTCAAAGGGGGGAGGGGACTGAAGCTTTCTTT. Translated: CASSFQRGEGTEAFF.

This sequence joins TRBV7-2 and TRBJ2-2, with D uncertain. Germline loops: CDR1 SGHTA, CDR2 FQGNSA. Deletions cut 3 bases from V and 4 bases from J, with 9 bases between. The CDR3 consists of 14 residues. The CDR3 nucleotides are TGTGCCAGCAGCTTGTACAGATTCACCGGGGAGCTGTTTTTT. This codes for CASSLYRFTGELFF. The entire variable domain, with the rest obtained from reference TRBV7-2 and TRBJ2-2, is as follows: GAGVSQSPSNKVTEKGKDVELRCDPISGHTALYWYRQSLGQGLEFLIYFQGNSAPDKSGLPSDRFSAERTGGSVSTLTIQRTQQEDSAVYLCASSLYRFTGELFFGEGSRLTVL.

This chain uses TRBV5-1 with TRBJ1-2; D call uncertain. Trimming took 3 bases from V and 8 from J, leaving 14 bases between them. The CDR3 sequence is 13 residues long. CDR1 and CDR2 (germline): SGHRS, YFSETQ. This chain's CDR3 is CASSSAGNRGYTF. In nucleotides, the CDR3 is TGCGCCAGCAGCTCGGCCGGGAATAGGGGCTACACCTTC. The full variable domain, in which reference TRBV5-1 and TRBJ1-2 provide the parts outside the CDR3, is KAGVTQTPRYLIKTRGQQVTLSCSPISGHRSVSWYQQTPGQGLQFLFEYFSETQRNKGNFPGRFSGRQFSNSRSEMNVSTLELGDSALYLCASSSAGNRGYTFGSGTRLTVV.

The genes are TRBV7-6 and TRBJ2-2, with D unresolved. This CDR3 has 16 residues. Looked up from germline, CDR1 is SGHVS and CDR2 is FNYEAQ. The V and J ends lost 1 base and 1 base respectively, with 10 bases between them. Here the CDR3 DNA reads TGTGCCAGCAGCTTAGATGTCAGACTGAACACCGGGGAGCTGTTTTTT. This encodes CASSLDVRLNTGELFF.

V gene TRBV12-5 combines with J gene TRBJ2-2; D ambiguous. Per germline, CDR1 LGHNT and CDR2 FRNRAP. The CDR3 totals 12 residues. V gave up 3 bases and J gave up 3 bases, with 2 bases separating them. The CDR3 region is CASGFDTGELFF. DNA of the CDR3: TGTGCTAGTGGTTTCGACACCGGGGAGCTGTTTTTT.

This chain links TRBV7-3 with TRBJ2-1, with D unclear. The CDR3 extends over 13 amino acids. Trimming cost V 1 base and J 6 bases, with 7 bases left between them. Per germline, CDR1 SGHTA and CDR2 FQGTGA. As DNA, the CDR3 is TGTGCCAGCAGCTTAAATTCCGTCAATGAGCAGTTCTTC. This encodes CASSLNSVNEQFF.

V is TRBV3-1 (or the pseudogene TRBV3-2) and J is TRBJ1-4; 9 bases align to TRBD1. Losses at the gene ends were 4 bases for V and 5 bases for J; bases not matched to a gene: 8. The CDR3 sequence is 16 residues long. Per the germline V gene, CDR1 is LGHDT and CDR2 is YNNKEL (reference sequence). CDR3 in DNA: TGTGCCAGCAGCCGCGATCGGGGGACAGGGAATGAAAAACTGTTTTTT. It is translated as CASSRDRGTGNEKLFF.

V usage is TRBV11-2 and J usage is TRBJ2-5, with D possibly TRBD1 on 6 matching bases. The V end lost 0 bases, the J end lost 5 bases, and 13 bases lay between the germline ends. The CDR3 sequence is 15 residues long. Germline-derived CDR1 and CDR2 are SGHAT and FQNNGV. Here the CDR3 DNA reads TGTGCCAGCAGCTTAGACTACAGGGCTTTTGAGACCCAGTACTTC. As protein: CASSLDYRAFETQYF. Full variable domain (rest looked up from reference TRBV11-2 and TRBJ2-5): EAGVAQSPRYKIIEKRQSVAFWCNPISGHATLYWYQQILGQGPKLLIQFQNNGVVDDSQLPKDRFSAERLKGVDSTLKIQPAKLEDSAVYLCASSLDYRAFETQYFGPGTRLLVL.

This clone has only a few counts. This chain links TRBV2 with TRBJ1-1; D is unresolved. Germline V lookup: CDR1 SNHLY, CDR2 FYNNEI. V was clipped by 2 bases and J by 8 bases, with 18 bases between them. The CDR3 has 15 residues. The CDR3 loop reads CASSERGVEGAEAFF. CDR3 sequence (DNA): TGTGCCAGCAGTGAACGGGGAGTTGAGGGAGCCGAAGCTTTCTTT.

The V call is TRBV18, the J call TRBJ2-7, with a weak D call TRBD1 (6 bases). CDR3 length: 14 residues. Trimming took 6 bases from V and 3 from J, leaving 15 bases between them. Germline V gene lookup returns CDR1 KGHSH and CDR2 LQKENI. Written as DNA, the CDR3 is TGTGCCAGCTCTTTAGAACAGGGCAACTACGAGCAGTACTTC. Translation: CASSLEQGNYEQYF.

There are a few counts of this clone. The CDR3 DNA reads TGTGCCAGCAGCTTAGACTTTGCCGGGGGGTCACCCCTCCACTTT. Amino acid sequence: CASSLDFAGGSPLHF. The gene calls are TRBV7-6 and TRBJ1-6; weak D call: TRBD1 (5 bases). The CDR3 sequence is 15 residues long. Trimming left V 1 base short and J 10 bases short, with 14 bases between. The germline V gene has CDR1 SGHVS and CDR2 FNYEAQ. The variable domain in full, completed from reference TRBV7-6 and TRBJ1-6, reads GAGVSQSPRYKVTKRGQDVALRCDPISGHVSLYWYRQALGQGPEFLTYFNYEAQQDKSGLPNDRFSAERPEGSISTLTIQRTEQRDSAMYRCASSLDFAGGSPLHFGNGTRLTVT.

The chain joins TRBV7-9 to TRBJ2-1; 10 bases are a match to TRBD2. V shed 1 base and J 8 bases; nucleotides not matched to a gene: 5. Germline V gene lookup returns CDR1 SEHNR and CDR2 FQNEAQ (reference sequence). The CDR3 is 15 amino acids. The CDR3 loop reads CASSLGTSGWDEQFF. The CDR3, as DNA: TGTGCCAGCAGCTTAGGGACTAGCGGATGGGATGAGCAGTTCTTC.

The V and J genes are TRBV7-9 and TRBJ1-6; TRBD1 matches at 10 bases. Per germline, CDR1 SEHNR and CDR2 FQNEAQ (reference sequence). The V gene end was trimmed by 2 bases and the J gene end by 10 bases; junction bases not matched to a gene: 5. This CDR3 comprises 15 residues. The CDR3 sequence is CASSLWTGGISPLHF. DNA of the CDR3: TGTGCCAGCAGCTTATGGACAGGGGGTATCTCACCCCTCCACTTT.

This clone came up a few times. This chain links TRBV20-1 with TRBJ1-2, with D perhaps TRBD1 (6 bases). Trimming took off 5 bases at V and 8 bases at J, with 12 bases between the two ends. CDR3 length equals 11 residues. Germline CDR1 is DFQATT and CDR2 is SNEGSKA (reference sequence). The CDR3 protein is CSAYRVYGYTF. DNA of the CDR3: TGCAGTGCTTACAGGGTATACGGCTACACCTTC.

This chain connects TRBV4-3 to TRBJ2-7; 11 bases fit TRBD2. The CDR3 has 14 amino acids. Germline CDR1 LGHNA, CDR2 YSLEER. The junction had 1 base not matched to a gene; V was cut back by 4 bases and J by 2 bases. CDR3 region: CASSPSGGPYEQYF. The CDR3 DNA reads TGCGCCAGCAGCCCTAGCGGGGGGCCCTACGAGCAGTACTTC.

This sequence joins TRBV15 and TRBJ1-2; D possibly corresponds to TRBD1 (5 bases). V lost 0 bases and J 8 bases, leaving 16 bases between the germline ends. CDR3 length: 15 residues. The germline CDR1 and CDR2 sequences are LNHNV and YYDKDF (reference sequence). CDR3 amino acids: CATSRDLGGTGGYTF. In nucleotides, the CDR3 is TGTGCCACCAGCAGAGATCTGGGAGGGACGGGCGGCTACACCTTC.

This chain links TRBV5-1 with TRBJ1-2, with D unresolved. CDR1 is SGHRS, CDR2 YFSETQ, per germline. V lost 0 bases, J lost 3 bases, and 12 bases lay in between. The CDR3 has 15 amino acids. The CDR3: CASSLENNGDYGYTF. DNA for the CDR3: TGCGCCAGCAGCTTGGAGAACAACGGGGACTATGGCTACACCTTC.

The chain's CDR3 is CASSLGDRETQYF. The CDR3 DNA is TGCGCCAGCAGCTTGGGGGACAGAGAGACCCAGTACTTC. The chain combines TRBV5-1 with TRBJ2-5, with 7 nucleotides matching TRBD1. Germline CDR1 reads SGHRS; CDR2 reads YFSETQ. Losses at the gene ends were 0 bases for V and 4 bases for J; bases not matched to a gene: 0. The length of the CDR3 is 13 residues.